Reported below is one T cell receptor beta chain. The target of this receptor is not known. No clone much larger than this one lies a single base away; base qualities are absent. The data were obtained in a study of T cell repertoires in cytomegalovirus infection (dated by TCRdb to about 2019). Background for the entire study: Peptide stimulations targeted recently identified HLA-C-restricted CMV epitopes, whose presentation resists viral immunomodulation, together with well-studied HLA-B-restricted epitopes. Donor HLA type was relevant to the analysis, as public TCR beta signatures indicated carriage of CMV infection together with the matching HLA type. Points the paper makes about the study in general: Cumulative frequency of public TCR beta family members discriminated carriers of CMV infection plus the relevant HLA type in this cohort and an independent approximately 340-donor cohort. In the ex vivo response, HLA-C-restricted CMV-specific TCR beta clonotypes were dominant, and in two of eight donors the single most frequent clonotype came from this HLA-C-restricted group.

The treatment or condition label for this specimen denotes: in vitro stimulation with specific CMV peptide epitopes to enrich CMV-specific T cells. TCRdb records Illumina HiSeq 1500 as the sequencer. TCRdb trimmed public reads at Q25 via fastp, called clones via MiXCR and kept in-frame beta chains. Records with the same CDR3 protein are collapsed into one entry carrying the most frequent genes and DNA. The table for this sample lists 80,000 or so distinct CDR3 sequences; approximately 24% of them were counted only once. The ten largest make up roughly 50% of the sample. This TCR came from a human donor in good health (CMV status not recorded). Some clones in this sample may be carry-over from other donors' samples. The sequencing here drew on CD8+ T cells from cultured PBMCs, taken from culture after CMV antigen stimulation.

The bases read TGTGCCAGCAGCATGAGGTTTGGTACCGGGGAGCTGTTTTTT. It codes for CASSMRFGTGELFF. The chain is made from TRBV11-2 and TRBJ2-2; no D gene call is confident. The germline V gene yields SGHAT for CDR1 and FQNNGV for CDR2. V loses 5 bases, J loses 5 bases, and the germline ends lie 12 bases apart. The CDR3 contains 14 residues, cysteine and phenylalanine counted. Of all the DNA, just the CDR3 is kept, 42 bases in frame from base 1.